The clone carrying this T cell receptor beta chain was observed a handful of times. The use of a sample-barcoded 5' primer and a J-beta primer mix characterized a second PCR of 7 to 11 cycles. TCRdb reprocessed the 5' RACE reads via MiXCR and lists one record per CDR3 protein. The sample shows 800,000 or so distinct CDR3 sequences, roughly 25% of them seen only once. This entry is derived from a study of blood T cells in healthy people across ages. The ends were cut back, 2 bases at V and 4 bases at J, with 12 bases in the middle. Germline values: CDR1 MDHEN, CDR2 SYDVKM. CDR3 length equals 15 residues. The data also belong to a second study, concerning T cells of mothers and their children.

The sample comprised blood. This sequence originates from a boy aged 5-17 years in good health. V is TRBV28 and J is TRBJ1-3; tentatively, D is TRBD1 (5 bases). The CDR3 bases are TGTGCCAGCAGTTTAGGCCCCCGGGACGGAAACACCATATATTTT. Protein: CASSLGPRDGNTIYF.